Below, 7 T cell receptor beta chains from the same sample are listed, as sequenced in a study of T cells in Graves' hyperthyroidism and ophthalmopathy. TCR beta CDR3 regions were amplified from RNA. HTBI primers drove first-round RT-PCR of the TCR CDR3. TCRdb re-analysed the multiplex PCR reads in MiXCR, keeping a single row per CDR3 protein. The sample holds hundreds of thousands of distinct CDR3 sequences, under 15% seen once. Sequences were obtained from blood. These receptors originate from a woman aged 40 to 50 with Graves' ophthalmopathy.

This clonotype has ten or more counts. The chain recombines TRBV2 with TRBJ2-2, with TRBD1 as a possible D gene (5 bases). The V end lost 7 bases, the J end lost 2 bases, and 11 bases lay between the germline ends. The CDR3 covers 14 residues. CDR1 is SNHLY, CDR2 FYNNEI, per germline. CDR3 nucleotide sequence: TGTGCCAGCAATGGACAAGCAAACACCGGGGAGCTGTTTTTT. It codes for CASNGQANTGELFF.

On this clonotype itself: Possible read error: a much larger clone is one base away. The chain recombines TRBV30 with TRBJ2-5; D remains ambiguous. CDR3 size: 13 residues. Germline loops: CDR1 GTSNPN, CDR2 SVGIG (reference sequence). V was shortened by 0 bases and J by 0 bases, with 5 bases between the two germline ends. CDR3: CAWSVGNQETQYF. The CDR3 DNA follows: TGTGCCTGGAGTGTAGGGAACCAAGAGACCCAGTACTTC.

In this sample, this clonotype turned up many times. V and J are TRBV12-3 or TRBV12-4 and TRBJ2-7; D possibly corresponds to TRBD1 (6 bases). Deletions cut 7 bases from V and 2 bases from J, with 12 bases between. The length of the CDR3 is 13 residues. The CDR3 DNA reads TGTGCCAGCAAGCCGGGACAAGCCTACGAGCAGTACTTC. It is translated as CASKPGQAYEQYF.

This chain joins TRBV12-3 or TRBV12-4 and TRBJ2-5; TRBD1 might be the D (5 bases). This CDR3 is built from 17 residues. V lost 3 bases, J lost 4 bases, and 21 bases lay in between. As DNA, the CDR3 is TGTGCCAGCAGTTTCCGGCAGGGCGTGAGCGTGAGAGAGACCCAGTACTTC. It codes for CASSFRQGVSVRETQYF.

This clonotype was counted at least ten times. The rearrangement joins TRBV4-1 to TRBJ2-5, with a possible D match to TRBD1 (6 bases). Germline V CDR1 and CDR2: MGHRA, YSYEKL. Trimming left V 3 bases short and J 2 bases short, with 13 bases between. The CDR3 extends over 15 amino acids. CDR3 in amino acids: CASSHPGQIQETQYF. The CDR3 nucleotides read TGCGCCAGCAGCCACCCCGGACAGATACAAGAGACCCAGTACTTC.

This clonotype was recorded a few times. V and J are TRBV20-1 and TRBJ2-7; 13 bases fit TRBD2. CDR3 length: 14 residues. V shed 5 bases, J shed 4 bases, and the junction held 5 bases outside the gene matches. Per germline, CDR1 DFQATT and CDR2 SNEGSKA (reference sequence). The DNA for the CDR3 is TGCAGTGCTCCAAAACTAGCGGGAGGGTACGAGCAGTACTTC. This sequence encodes CSAPKLAGGYEQYF.

This clonotype showed up many times. The V gene is TRBV19, the J gene TRBJ1-2; tentatively, D is TRBD1 (5 bases). Germline lookup yields CDR1 LNHDA and CDR2 SQIVND (reference sequence). This CDR3 region has 14 residues. V was trimmed by 3 bases and J by 4 bases, leaving 12 bases between them. The CDR3 sequence is CASSIMDQGYGYTF. The CDR3, as DNA: TGTGCCAGTAGTATTATGGATCAGGGCTATGGCTACACCTTC.